The subject of this entry is one TCR beta chain. CDR1 SEHNR and CDR2 FQNEAQ come from the germline V gene (reference sequence). Trimming cost V 4 bases and J 4 bases, with 4 bases left between them. CDR3 size: 11 residues. Sequencing used immunoSEQ multiplex PCR; TCRdb keeps in-frame clones, though not all of them. The repertoire includes 160,000 or so clones, around nine tenths of them detected once, and approximately 1.8% sits in the top ten. The data are from a study of T cell responses to AZD1222 COVID-19 vaccine. The chain has TRBV7-9 and TRBJ2-5; D call uncertain. This sample comprised peripheral blood, obtained on day 0 of AZD1222 vaccination. This receptor was obtained from an adult in good health. The CDR3 region has the DNA TGTGCCAGCAGCTCGTTAGAGACCCAGTACTTC. Translation gives CASSSLETQYF.